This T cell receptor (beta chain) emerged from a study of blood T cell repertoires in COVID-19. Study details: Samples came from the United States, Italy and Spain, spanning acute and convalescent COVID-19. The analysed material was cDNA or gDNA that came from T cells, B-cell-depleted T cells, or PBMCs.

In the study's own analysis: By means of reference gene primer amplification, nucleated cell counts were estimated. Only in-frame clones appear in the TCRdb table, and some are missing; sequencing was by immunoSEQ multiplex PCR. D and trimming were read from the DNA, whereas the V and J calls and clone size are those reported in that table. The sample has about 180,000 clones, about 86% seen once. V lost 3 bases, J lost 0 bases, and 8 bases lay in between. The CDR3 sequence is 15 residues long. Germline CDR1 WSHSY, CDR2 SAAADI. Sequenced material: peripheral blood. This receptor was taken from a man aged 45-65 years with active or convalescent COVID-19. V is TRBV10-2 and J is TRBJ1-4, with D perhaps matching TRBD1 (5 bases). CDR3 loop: CASSDREATNEKLFF. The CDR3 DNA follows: TGCGCCAGCAGTGACAGGGAGGCAACTAATGAAAAACTGTTTTTT.